These T cell receptor beta chains were read from a single sample in a study of T cell changes during pregnancy in multiple sclerosis. Repertoires were generated with immunoSEQ multiplex PCR, while TCRdb's copy carries only in-frame clones and drops some. The table includes 40,000 to 50,000 clones, about 85% detected once. The input for sequencing was CD4+ T cells from peripheral blood mononuclear cells, taken before pregnancy. Receptor source: a female donor with multiple sclerosis, enrolled in a pregnancy study. The CDR3 runs from the conserved cysteine through the conserved F or W. D genes are given only for firm matches. Not every row has a clone size; where given, it reads once, few, many or a size class.

CDR3nt,CDR3aa,j_gene,v_gene,d_gene,abundance
TGTGCCAGCAGCTTACAGGGGGCGGGCAATCAGCCCCAGCATTTT,CASSLQGAGNQPQHF,TRBJ1-5,TRBV7-9,TRBD1,.
TGTGCCAGCAGCTTAGCCGGACAGGGGGCGCACACCATATATTTT,CASSLAGQGAHTIYF,TRBJ1-3,TRBV7-2,TRBD1,.
TGTGCCACAACACAGCCAGGCAATGAGCAGTTCTTC,CATTQPGNEQFF,TRBJ2-1,TRBV30,.,.
TGTGCCAGCAGCGGGGTGAGGGGGGGCGCAGAGACCCAGTACTTC,CASSGVRGGAETQYF,TRBJ2-5,TRBV2,.,.
TGTGCCAGTAGTATCCCGAGCAATCAGCCCCAGCATTTT,CASSIPSNQPQHF,TRBJ1-5,TRBV19,.,.
TGTGCCTGGTCGGTTTTGAGGGAAAAACTGTTTTTT,CAWSVLREKLFF,TRBJ1-4,TRBV30,.,.
TGTGCCAGCAGCTTCGGGGGACTCCGCGTCGGTGAAGCTTTCTTT,CASSFGGLRVGEAFF,TRBJ1-1,TRBV5-6,.,.
TGTGCCAGCTCACCATCACTTCAGCGGGAGAAAGAAGCTTTCTTT,CASSPSLQREKEAFF,TRBJ1-1,TRBV18,.,.
TGTGCCAGCAGCCCGACAGGGGGTGATCAGCCCCAGCATTTT,CASSPTGGDQPQHF,TRBJ1-5,TRBV16,TRBD1,.
TGCGCCAGCAGCCAGAGGGTCGGCTCCGGAAACACCATATATTTT,CASSQRVGSGNTIYF,TRBJ1-3,TRBV4-3,.,.
TGCGCCAGCAGCTCGACGACTAGCTCGAACAATGAGCAGTTCTTC,CASSSTTSSNNEQFF,TRBJ2-1,TRBV5-1,TRBD2,.
TGCAGCGTTGAATGGGCAGCTAATCAGCCCCAGCATTTT,CSVEWAANQPQHF,TRBJ1-5,TRBV29-1,.,.
TGTGCCAGTAGCGGGGGGACTTGGAACACCGGGGAGCTGTTTTTT,CASSGGTWNTGELFF,TRBJ2-2,TRBV19,TRBD2,.
TGTGCCAGCAGCTCGCTAGCGGGGGGGAACGAGCAGTACTTC,CASSSLAGGNEQYF,TRBJ2-7,TRBV11-2,TRBD2,.
TGTGCCAGCAGCTCGGTTGCAGGCGTTAATCAGCCCCAGCATTTT,CASSSVAGVNQPQHF,TRBJ1-5,TRBV6-5,.,.
TGTGCCAGCAGCTTAACTTGGGACAGGGGTGCTGAAGCTTTCTTT,CASSLTWDRGAEAFF,TRBJ1-1,TRBV5-5,TRBD1,.
TGTGCCAGCAGCCAAGGTTCGGGAGGGAGGAGGGGAGAGACCCAGTACTTC,CASSQGSGGRRGETQYF,TRBJ2-5,TRBV4-2,TRBD2,.
TGTGCCAGCAGCTTAGACAGCTTCTCTGGAAACACCATATATTTT,CASSLDSFSGNTIYF,TRBJ1-3,TRBV7-9,.,.
TGTGCCAGCAGCAGGGAAAGCTCCTATAATTCACCCCTCCACTTT,CASSRESSYNSPLHF,TRBJ1-6,TRBV2,.,.
TGTGCTAGTGGTTTGGGTGACACGGACAATCAGCCCCAGCATTTT,CASGLGDTDNQPQHF,TRBJ1-5,TRBV12-5,.,.
TGCGCCAGCAGCTCGGGACTAGCGGGAGCAGATACGCAGTATTTT,CASSSGLAGADTQYF,TRBJ2-3,TRBV4-1,TRBD2,many
TGTGCCAGCAGCACACCGGGACAGGGGGCGCGTGGCGGGGAGCTGTTTTTT,CASSTPGQGARGGELFF,TRBJ2-2,TRBV5-6,TRBD1,once